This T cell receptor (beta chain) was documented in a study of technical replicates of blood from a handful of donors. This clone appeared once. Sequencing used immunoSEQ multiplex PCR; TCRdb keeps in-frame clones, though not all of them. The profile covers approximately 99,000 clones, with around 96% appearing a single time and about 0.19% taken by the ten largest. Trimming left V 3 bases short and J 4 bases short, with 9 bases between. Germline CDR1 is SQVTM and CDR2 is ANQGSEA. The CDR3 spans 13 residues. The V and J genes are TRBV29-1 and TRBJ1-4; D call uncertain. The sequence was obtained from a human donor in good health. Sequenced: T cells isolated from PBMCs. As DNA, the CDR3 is TGCAGCGTTGAGGCGGATAATAATGAAAAACTGTTTTTT. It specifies CSVEADNNEKLFF.